The next 12 T cell receptor beta chains were all read from a single sample in a study of technical replicates of blood from a handful of donors (dated by TCRdb to about 2017). Libraries were constructed by the immunoSEQ multiplex PCR assay. TCRdb provides this immuneACCESS table in a form limited to in-frame rearrangements. Some clones are lacking; in checked studies, under half of them reflect an unresolved V gene, and why the rest are absent is not known. The sample table records about 89,000 clones; around 94% of these occur just once. Over 0.2% of the sample is in the top ten clones. Source material: T cells isolated from PBMCs. The source of these receptors is a human donor in good health.

This chain joins TRBV5-4 and TRBJ2-3; D remains ambiguous. Trimming left V 0 bases short and J 6 bases short, with 8 bases between. The CDR3 spans 13 residues. The germline V gene encodes CDR1 SGHNT and CDR2 YYREEE (reference sequence). For the CDR3, the DNA is TGTGCCAGCAGCTTGGAACCGGTGGATACGCAGTATTTT. This gives the protein CASSLEPVDTQYF.

J is TRBJ1-2 and V is TRBV19; maybe TRBD1 (5 bases). CDR1 is LNHDA, CDR2 SQIVND, per germline (reference sequence). The CDR3 runs to 14 residues. Trimming removed 4 bases from V and 8 bases from J, with 17 bases in between. The CDR3 DNA follows: TGTGCCAGTAGTACCGAACAGGTTCGGAAAGGCTACACCTTC. Protein: CASSTEQVRKGYTF.

This clone was detected once. V and J are TRBV7-8 and TRBJ1-2; 10 bases agree with TRBD1. The CDR3 has 15 amino acids. Germline CDR1 and CDR2: SGHVS and FQNEAQ. V lost 3 bases to trimming and J lost 0 bases; unmatched junction nucleotides: 1. Written as DNA, the CDR3 is TGTGCCAGCAGCTTGGGGACAGGGGCTAACTATGGCTACACCTTC. As protein: CASSLGTGANYGYTF.

This chain links TRBV4-2 with TRBJ2-2; D is unresolved. Trimming removed 0 bases from V and 3 bases from J, with 8 bases in between. The CDR3 has 15 residues. Germline-derived CDR1 and CDR2 are LGHNA and YNFKEQ. The CDR3 here is CASSQEESHTGELFF. The CDR3 bases are TGTGCCAGCAGCCAAGAAGAGAGTCACACCGGGGAGCTGTTTTTT.

The chain couples TRBV19 to TRBJ2-7; TRBD2 is a possible D gene (6 bases). The V gene's germline CDR1 is LNHDA and CDR2 SQIVND (reference sequence). The CDR3 is 15 residues long. The V end was cut by 4 bases, the J end by 4 bases, with 17 bases between. CDR3: CASSTPGVDEYEQYF. The CDR3 nucleotides read TGTGCCAGTAGTACTCCGGGGGTCGATGAGTACGAGCAGTACTTC.

The V call is TRBV4-2, the J call TRBJ1-1; TRBD1 might be the D (5 bases). This CDR3 has 14 residues. CDR1 is LGHNA and CDR2 is YNFKEQ in the germline V gene. The germline V and J ends were trimmed by 0 bases and 4 bases, with 9 bases remaining between them. DNA for the CDR3: TGTGCCAGCAGCCAAGAGGGGGGAAGCACTGAAGCTTTCTTT. Its translation is CASSQEGGSTEAFF.

V gene TRBV7-9 combines with J gene TRBJ2-3, with 9 bases identical to TRBD1. Per the germline V gene, CDR1 is SEHNR and CDR2 is FQNEAQ (reference sequence). This CDR3 region has 15 residues. V shed 4 bases and J 3 bases; nucleotides not matched to a gene: 5. The DNA for the CDR3 is TGTGCCAGCAGCTCCACAGGGGGCAGTACAGATACGCAGTATTTT. Residues: CASSSTGGSTDTQYF.

As DNA, the CDR3 is TGTGCCAGCAGCTTCGGGACTAGCCGTTCCGAGACCCAGTACTTC. Residues: CASSFGTSRSETQYF. The J gene is TRBJ2-5, the V gene TRBV11-1, with 9 bases that match TRBD2. CDR1 is SGHAT, CDR2 FQDESV, per germline (reference sequence). Unmatched junction bases numbered 7, after V lost 3 bases and J lost 5 bases. The CDR3 runs 15 residues.

The genes are TRBV5-3 and TRBJ2-7, with 7 nucleotides matching TRBD1. TRBV5-3 has ORF status, its function being uncertain. V was clipped by 0 bases and J by 7 bases; unmatched bases: 7. The CDR3 consists of 14 residues. Written as DNA, the CDR3 is TGTGCCAGAAGCTTGGGAAGGGGGCAAGGAGAGCAGTACTTC. Encoded protein: CARSLGRGQGEQYF.

This sequence joins TRBV18 and TRBJ2-2, with a weak D call TRBD1 (6 bases). The ends were cut back, 3 bases at V and 0 bases at J, with 11 bases in the middle. Germline CDR1 reads KGHSH; CDR2 reads LQKENI. This CDR3 is 16 amino acids long. This CDR3 is CASSPGQSANTGELFF. The CDR3 coding sequence is TGTGCCAGCTCACCCGGACAGAGCGCGAACACCGGGGAGCTGTTTTTT. The variable domain in full, completed from reference TRBV18 and TRBJ2-2, reads NAGVMQNPRHLVRRRGQEARLRCSPMKGHSHVYWYRQLPEEGLKFMVYLQKENIIDESGMPKERFSAEFPKEGPSILRIQQVVRGDSAAYFCASSPGQSANTGELFFGEGSRLTVL.

This chain's CDR3 is CASSLGPLHVSSGNTIYF. The CDR3 bases are TGTGCCAGCAGCTTAGGCCCCCTCCATGTGAGCTCTGGAAACACCATATATTTT. The rearrangement links TRBV11-2 to TRBJ1-3; D is undetermined. Germline lookup yields CDR1 SGHAT and CDR2 FQNNGV. The germline V and J ends were trimmed by 1 base and 0 bases, with 16 bases remaining between them. There are 18 residues in the CDR3.

The chain couples TRBV4-2 to TRBJ2-2, with D possibly matching TRBD1 (5 bases). The V end was cut by 2 bases, the J end by 5 bases, with 15 bases between. CDR3 length: 16 amino acids. The germline CDR1 and CDR2 sequences are LGHNA and YNFKEQ. The CDR3, as DNA: TGTGCCAGCAGCCAATCATCGACAAGGGGAACCGGGGAGCTGTTTTTT. Its protein is CASSQSSTRGTGELFF.